This T cell receptor (beta chain) was identified in a study of Tregs in tolerant kidney transplant recipients. About this clone itself: No antigen is known for it.

Regarding the study as a whole: Antigen-driven expansion was suggested because donor-specific Tregs expanded more than all Tregs in tolerant patients. Tregs expanded with activated donor B cells seemed most donor-specific. Changing PCR primers prevented nucleotide comparison between some patients' samples.

The repertoire was sequenced with immunoSEQ multiplex PCR; TCRdb's copy has only in-frame clones and lacks some. Of about 52,000 clones in the sample, 90% to 95% are singletons; the top ten hold about 15%. The V gene lost 4 bases and the J gene lost 4 bases, with 14 bases spanning the gap. Germline values: CDR1 LGHNA, CDR2 YSLEER. The CDR3 totals 15 residues. The nonmyeloablative bone marrow transplants came from related graft donors, with transient mixed chimerism. The sequence derives from a human patient who received a combined kidney and bone marrow transplant. Some T cells may trace back to the graft donor. The rearrangement joins TRBV4-3 to TRBJ2-1; perhaps TRBD2 as D (6 bases). The sample was CD8+ T cells from blood (PBMCs), taken 24 months after the transplant. The DNA for the CDR3 is TGCGCCAGCAGCCCGGGGGTAGCGCAGTACAATGAGCAGTTCTTC. Translation: CASSPGVAQYNEQFF.